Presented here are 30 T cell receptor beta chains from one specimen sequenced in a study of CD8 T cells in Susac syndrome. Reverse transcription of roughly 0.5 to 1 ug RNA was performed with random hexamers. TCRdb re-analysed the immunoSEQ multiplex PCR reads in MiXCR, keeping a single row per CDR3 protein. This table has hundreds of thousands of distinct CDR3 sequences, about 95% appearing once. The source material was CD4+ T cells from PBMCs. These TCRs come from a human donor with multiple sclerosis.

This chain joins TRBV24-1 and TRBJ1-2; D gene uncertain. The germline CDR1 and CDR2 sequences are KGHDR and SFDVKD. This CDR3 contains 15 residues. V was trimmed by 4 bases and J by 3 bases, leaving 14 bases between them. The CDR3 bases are TGTGCCACCAGTGACAAAGGGAAGTGGGACTATGGCTACACCTTC. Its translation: CATSDKGKWDYGYTF.

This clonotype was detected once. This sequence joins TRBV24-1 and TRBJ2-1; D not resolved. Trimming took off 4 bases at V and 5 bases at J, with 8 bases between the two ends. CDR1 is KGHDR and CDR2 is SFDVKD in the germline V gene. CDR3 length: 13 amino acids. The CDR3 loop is CATSDGRNNEQFF. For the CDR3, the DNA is TGTGCCACCAGTGACGGACGGAACAATGAGCAGTTCTTC.

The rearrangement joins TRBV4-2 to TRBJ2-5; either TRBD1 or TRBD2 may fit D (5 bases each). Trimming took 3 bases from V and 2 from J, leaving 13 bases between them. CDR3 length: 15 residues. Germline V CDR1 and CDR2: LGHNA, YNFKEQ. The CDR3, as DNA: TGTGCCAGCAGCCAGAGGGACGGGTCTCAAGAGACCCAGTACTTC. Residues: CASSQRDGSQETQYF.

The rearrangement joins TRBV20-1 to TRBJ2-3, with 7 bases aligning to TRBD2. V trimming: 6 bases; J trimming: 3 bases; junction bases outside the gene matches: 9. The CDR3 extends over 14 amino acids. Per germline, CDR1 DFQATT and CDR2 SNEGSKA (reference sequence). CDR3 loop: CSAWTSLVTDTQYF. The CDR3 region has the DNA TGCAGTGCCTGGACTAGTCTGGTAACAGATACGCAGTATTTT.

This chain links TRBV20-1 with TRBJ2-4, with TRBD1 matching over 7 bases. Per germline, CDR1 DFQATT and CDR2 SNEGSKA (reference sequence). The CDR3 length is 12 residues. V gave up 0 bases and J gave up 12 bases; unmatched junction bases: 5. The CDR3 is CSARDTGATQYF. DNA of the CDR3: TGCAGTGCTAGAGATACAGGGGCCACTCAGTACTTC.

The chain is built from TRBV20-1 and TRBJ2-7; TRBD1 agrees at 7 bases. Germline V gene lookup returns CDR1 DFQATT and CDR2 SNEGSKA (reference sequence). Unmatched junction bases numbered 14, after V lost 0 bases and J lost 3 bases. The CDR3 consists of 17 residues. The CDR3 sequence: CSARETGKRLAIYEQYF. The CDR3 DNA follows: TGCAGTGCTAGAGAGACAGGGAAAAGGCTCGCCATCTACGAGCAGTACTTC.

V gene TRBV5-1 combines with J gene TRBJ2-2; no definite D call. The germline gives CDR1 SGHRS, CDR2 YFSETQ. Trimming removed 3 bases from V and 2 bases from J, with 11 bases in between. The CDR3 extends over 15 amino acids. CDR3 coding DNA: TGCGCCAGCAGCTGGATGAACGGCAACACCGGGGAGCTGTTTTTT. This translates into CASSWMNGNTGELFF. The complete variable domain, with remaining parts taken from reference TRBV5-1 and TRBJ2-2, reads KAGVTQTPRYLIKTRGQQVTLSCSPISGHRSVSWYQQTPGQGLQFLFEYFSETQRNKGNFPGRFSGRQFSNSRSEMNVSTLELGDSALYLCASSWMNGNTGELFFGEGSRLTVL.

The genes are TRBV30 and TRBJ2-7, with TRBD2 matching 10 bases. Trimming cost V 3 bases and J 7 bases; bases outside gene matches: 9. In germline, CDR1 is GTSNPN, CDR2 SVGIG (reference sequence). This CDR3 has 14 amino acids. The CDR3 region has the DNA TGTGCCTGGAGGAGAGCGGGAGGGCCGGGAGAGCAGTACTTC. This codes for CAWRRAGGPGEQYF.

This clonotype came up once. The DNA for the CDR3 is TGTGCCAGCAGTTACTCGACTAGCGGGAGGGAGCAGTACTTC. It is translated as CASSYSTSGREQYF. This chain links TRBV6-5 with TRBJ2-7; 13 bases fit TRBD2. Germline V lookup: CDR1 MNHEY, CDR2 SVGAGI. J gave up 7 bases and V 0 bases, and 0 bases lay outside the gene matches. The CDR3 totals 14 residues.

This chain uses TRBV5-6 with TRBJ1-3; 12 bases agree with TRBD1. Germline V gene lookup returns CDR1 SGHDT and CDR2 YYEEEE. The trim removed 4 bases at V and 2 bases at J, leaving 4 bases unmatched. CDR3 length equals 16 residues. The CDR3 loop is CASSPGTGGAGNTIYF. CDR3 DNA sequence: TGTGCCAGCAGCCCTGGGACAGGGGGCGCTGGAAACACCATATATTTT. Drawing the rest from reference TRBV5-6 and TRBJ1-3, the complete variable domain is DAGVTQSPTHLIKTRGQQVTLRCSPKSGHDTVSWYQQALGQGPQFIFQYYEEEERQRGNFPDRFSGHQFPNYSSELNVNALLLGDSALYLCASSPGTGGAGNTIYFGEGSWLTVV.

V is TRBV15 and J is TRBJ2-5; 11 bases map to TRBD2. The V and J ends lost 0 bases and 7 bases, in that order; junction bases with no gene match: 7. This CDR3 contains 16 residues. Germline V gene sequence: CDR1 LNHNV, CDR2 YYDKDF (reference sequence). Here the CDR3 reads CATSRDLAGGPRTQYF. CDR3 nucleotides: TGTGCCACCAGCAGAGATCTAGCGGGAGGCCCAAGGACCCAGTACTTC. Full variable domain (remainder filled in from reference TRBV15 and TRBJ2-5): DAMVIQNPRYQVTQFGKPVTLSCSQTLNHNVMYWYQQKSSQAPKLLFHYYDKDFNNEADTPDNFQSRRPNTSFCFLDIRSPGLGDTAMYLCATSRDLAGGPRTQYFGPGTRLLVL.

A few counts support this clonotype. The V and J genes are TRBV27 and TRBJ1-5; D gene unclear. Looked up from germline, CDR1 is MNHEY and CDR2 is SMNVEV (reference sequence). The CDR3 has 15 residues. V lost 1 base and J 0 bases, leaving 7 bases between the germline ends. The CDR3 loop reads CASSLYGVSNQPQHF. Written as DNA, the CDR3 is TGTGCCAGCAGTTTATATGGGGTTAGCAATCAGCCCCAGCATTTT.

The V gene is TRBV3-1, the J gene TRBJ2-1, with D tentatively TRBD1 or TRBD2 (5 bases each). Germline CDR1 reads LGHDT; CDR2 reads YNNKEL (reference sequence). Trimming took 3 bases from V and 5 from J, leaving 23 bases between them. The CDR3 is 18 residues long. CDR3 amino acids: CASSQGPFLRTGNNEQFF. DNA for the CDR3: TGTGCCAGCAGCCAGGGACCATTCCTCCGGACCGGGAACAATGAGCAGTTCTTC.

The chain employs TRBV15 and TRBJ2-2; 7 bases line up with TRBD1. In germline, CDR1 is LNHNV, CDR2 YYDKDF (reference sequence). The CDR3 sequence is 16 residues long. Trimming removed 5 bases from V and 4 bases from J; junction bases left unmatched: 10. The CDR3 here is CATSPWGTGATGELFF. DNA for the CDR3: TGTGCCACCAGCCCATGGGGAACAGGGGCCACCGGGGAGCTGTTTTTT.

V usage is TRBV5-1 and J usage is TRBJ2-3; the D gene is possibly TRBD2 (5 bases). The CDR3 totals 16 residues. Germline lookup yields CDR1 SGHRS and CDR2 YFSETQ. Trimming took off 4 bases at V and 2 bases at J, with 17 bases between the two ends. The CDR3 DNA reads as TGCGCCAGCAGCCCTGACCCAGGACTGAACACAGATACGCAGTATTTT. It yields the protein CASSPDPGLNTDTQYF.

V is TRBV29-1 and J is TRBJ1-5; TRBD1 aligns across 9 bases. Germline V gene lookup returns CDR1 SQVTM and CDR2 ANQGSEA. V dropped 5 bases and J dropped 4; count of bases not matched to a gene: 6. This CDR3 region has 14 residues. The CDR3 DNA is TGCAGCGTTCCGGGGGACAGGGAGAATCAGCCCCAGCATTTT. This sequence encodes CSVPGDRENQPQHF. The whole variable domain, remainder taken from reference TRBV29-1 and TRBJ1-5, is SAVISQKPSRDICQRGTSLTIQCQVDSQVTMMFWYRQQPGQSLTLIATANQGSEATYESGFVIDKFPISRPNLTFSTLTVSNMSPEDSSIYLCSVPGDRENQPQHFGDGTRLSIL.

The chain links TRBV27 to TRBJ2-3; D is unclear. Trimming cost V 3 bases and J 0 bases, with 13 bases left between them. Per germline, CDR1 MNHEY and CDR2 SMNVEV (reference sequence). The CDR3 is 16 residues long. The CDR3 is CASSFRAATSTDTQYF. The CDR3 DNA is TGTGCCAGCAGTTTCCGGGCAGCTACTAGCACAGATACGCAGTATTTT.

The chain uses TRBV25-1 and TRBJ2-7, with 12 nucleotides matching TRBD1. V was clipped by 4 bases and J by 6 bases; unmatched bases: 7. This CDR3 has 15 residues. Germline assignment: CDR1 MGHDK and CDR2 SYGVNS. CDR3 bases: TGTGCCAGCAGTGCGTCCGGGACAGGGGGCGTCGAGCAGTACTTC. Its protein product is CASSASGTGGVEQYF.

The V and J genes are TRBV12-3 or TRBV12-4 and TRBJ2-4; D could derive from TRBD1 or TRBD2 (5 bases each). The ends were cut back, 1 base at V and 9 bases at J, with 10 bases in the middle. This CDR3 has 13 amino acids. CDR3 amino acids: CASSLGGVGIQYF. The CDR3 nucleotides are TGTGCCAGCAGTTTAGGAGGGGTTGGCATTCAGTACTTC.

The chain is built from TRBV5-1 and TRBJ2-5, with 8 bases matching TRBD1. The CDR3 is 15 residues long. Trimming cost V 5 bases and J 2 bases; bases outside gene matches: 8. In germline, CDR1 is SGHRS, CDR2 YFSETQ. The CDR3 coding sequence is TGCGCCAGCAGTCGAGGACAGGGAATTCAAGAGACCCAGTACTTC. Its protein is CASSRGQGIQETQYF.

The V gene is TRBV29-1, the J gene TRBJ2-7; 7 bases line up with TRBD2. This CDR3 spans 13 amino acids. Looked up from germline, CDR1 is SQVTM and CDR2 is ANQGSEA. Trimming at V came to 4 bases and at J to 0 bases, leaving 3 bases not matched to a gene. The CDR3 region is CSVGWGGSYEQYF. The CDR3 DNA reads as TGCAGCGTTGGTTGGGGGGGCTCCTACGAGCAGTACTTC.

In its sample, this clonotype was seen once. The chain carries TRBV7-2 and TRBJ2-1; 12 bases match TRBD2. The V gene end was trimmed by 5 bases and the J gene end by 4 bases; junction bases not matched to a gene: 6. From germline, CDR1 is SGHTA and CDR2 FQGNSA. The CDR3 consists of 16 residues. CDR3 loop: CASSITSGGTYNEQFF. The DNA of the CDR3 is TGTGCCAGCAGCATCACTAGCGGGGGGACGTACAATGAGCAGTTCTTC.

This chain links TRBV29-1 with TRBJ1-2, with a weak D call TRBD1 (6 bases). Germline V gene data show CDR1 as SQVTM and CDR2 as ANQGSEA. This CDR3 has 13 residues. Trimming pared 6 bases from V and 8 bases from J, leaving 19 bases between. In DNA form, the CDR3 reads TGCAGCGTGGAGGGAGAAAGGGGGAGGGGCTACACCTTC. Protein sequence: CSVEGERGRGYTF.

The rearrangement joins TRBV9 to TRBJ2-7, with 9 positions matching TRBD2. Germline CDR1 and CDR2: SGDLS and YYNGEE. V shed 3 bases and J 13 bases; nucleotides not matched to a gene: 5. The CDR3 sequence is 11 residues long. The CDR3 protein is CASSAGTSIYF. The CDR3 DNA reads TGTGCCAGCAGCGCCGGGACTAGCATATACTTC.

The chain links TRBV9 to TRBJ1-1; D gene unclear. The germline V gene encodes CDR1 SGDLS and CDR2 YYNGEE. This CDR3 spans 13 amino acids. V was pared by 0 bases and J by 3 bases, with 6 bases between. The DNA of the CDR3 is TGTGCCAGCAGCGTAGCCATTTACACTGAAGCTTTCTTT. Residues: CASSVAIYTEAFF. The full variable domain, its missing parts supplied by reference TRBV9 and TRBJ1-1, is DSGVTQTPKHLITATGQRVTLRCSPRSGDLSVYWYQQSLDQGLQFLIQYYNGEERAKGNILERFSAQQFPDLHSELNLSSLELGDSALYFCASSVAIYTEAFFGQGTRLTVV.

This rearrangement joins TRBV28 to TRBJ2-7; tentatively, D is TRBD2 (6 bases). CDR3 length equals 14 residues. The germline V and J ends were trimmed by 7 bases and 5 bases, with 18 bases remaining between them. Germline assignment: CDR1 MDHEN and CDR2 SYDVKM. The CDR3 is CASTENGSMHEQYF. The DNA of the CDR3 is TGTGCCAGCACAGAGAACGGGAGTATGCACGAGCAGTACTTC.

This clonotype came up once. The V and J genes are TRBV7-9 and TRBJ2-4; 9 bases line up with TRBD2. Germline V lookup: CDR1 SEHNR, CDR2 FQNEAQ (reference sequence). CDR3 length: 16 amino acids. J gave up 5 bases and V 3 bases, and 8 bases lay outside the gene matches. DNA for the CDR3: TGTGCCAGCAGCTTGGGCGGGAGGGGCCGAGAAAACATTCAGTACTTC. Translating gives CASSLGGRGRENIQYF.

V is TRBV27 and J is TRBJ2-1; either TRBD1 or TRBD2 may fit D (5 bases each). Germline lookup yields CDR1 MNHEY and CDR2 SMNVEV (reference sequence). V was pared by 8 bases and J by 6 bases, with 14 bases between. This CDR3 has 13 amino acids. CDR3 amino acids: CASGARAPNEQFF. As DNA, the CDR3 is TGTGCCAGCGGGGCGAGGGCCCCCAATGAGCAGTTCTTC.

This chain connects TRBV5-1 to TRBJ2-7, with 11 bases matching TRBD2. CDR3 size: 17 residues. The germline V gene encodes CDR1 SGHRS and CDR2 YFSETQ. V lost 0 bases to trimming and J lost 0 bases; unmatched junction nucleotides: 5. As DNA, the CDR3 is TGCGCCAGCAGCTTGGCGACTAGCGGGGCCCACTCCTACGAGCAGTACTTC. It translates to CASSLATSGAHSYEQYF.

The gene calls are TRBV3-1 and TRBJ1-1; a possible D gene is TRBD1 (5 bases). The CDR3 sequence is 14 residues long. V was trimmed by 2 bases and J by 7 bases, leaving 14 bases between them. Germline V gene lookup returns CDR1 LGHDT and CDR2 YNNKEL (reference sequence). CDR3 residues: CASSQWGRKGEAFF. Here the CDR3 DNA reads TGTGCCAGCAGCCAATGGGGACGGAAGGGTGAAGCTTTCTTT.